Presented here are 13 T cell receptor beta chains from one specimen sequenced in a study of blood T cell repertoires in COVID-19. Method: immunoSEQ multiplex PCR; TCRdb's copy keeps in-frame clones and lacks some. Of around 26,000 clones in the sample, about 80% were seen once. The sample consisted of peripheral blood. These receptors were collected from a man older than 75 with active or convalescent COVID-19.

The CDR3 protein is CASSLGGGGADTQYF. The CDR3 bases are TGTGCCAGCAGCTTAGGCGGCGGGGGCGCAGATACGCAGTATTTT. The chain is built from TRBV13 and TRBJ2-3, with D possibly matching TRBD2 (7 bases). The length of the CDR3 is 15 residues. CDR1 and CDR2 from the germline V gene are PRHDT and FYEKMQ (reference sequence). Trimming cost V 0 bases and J 4 bases, with 11 bases left between them.

This chain links TRBV11-3 with TRBJ2-2, with 9 bases matching TRBD2. The CDR3 consists of 15 residues. With V trimmed by 3 bases and J by 5 bases, 4 bases remained unmatched. CDR1 and CDR2 from the germline V gene are SGHNT and YENEEA. The DNA for the CDR3 is TGTGCCAGCAGCTTCGGCGGGGGGGCGACCGGGGAGCTGTTTTTT. It is translated as CASSFGGGATGELFF.

The V gene is TRBV27, the J gene TRBJ2-1; 8 bases agree with TRBD2. Germline trimming cut 1 base from V and 5 bases from J; bases unmatched to any gene: 4. The germline CDR1 and CDR2 sequences are MNHEY and SMNVEV (reference sequence). The CDR3 totals 15 residues. In DNA, the CDR3 is TGTGCCAGCAGTTTATGGCTAGCGGGTCACAATGAGCAGTTCTTC. Amino acids: CASSLWLAGHNEQFF.

The chain couples TRBV18 to TRBJ2-7, with TRBD2 as a possible D gene (5 bases). Trimming cost V 5 bases and J 0 bases, with 14 bases left between them. The CDR3 contains 15 residues. Germline assignment: CDR1 KGHSH and CDR2 LQKENI. The CDR3 DNA is TGTGCCAGCTCAACCGGCAGAGGGAGCTCCTACGAGCAGTACTTC. Translating gives CASSTGRGSSYEQYF. Full variable domain (missing parts from reference TRBV18 and TRBJ2-7): NAGVMQNPRHLVRRRGQEARLRCSPMKGHSHVYWYRQLPEEGLKFMVYLQKENIIDESGMPKERFSAEFPKEGPSILRIQQVVRGDSAAYFCASSTGRGSSYEQYFGPGTRLTVT.

The chain recombines TRBV27 with TRBJ2-7; 8 bases align to TRBD2. V gave up 6 bases and J gave up 3 bases; unmatched junction bases: 7. The germline V gene has CDR1 MNHEY and CDR2 SMNVEV (reference sequence). This CDR3 contains 14 residues. CDR3 amino acids: CASSPREGIYEQYF. The CDR3 DNA follows: TGTGCCAGCAGCCCTCGGGAGGGAATCTACGAGCAGTACTTC.

The count of this clone is one. The chain couples TRBV2 to TRBJ2-2; TRBD1 matches at 9 bases. The CDR3 covers 15 residues. J was trimmed by 3 bases and V by 7 bases; bases with no gene match: 6. Germline V gene data show CDR1 as SNHLY and CDR2 as FYNNEI. The CDR3, as DNA: TGTGCCAGCATGGAGGGACAGGGTTACACCGGGGAGCTGTTTTTT. As protein: CASMEGQGYTGELFF. The variable domain in full, completed from reference TRBV2 and TRBJ2-2, reads EPEVTQTPSHQVTQMGQEVILRCVPISNHLYFYWYRQILGQKVEFLVSFYNNEISEKSEIFDDQFSVERPDGSNFTLKIRSTKLEDSAMYFCASMEGQGYTGELFFGEGSRLTVL.

There are a few counts of this clone. The chain carries TRBV11-3 and TRBJ2-1; no clear D. The CDR3 consists of 13 residues. Germline V CDR1 and CDR2: SGHNT, YENEEA. The V end lost 2 bases, the J end lost 7 bases, and 9 bases lay between the germline ends. The CDR3 here is CASSLHLANEQFF. DNA of the CDR3: TGTGCCAGCAGCTTACATTTAGCTAATGAGCAGTTCTTC.

CDR3 region: CASSKTGLAGDEQYF. As DNA, the CDR3 is TGTGCCAGCAGCAAGACTGGACTAGCGGGGGACGAGCAGTACTTC. The J gene is TRBJ2-7, the V gene TRBV9; 13 positions match TRBD2. This CDR3 contains 15 residues. The trim removed 4 bases at V and 5 bases at J, leaving 6 bases unmatched. Per germline, CDR1 SGDLS and CDR2 YYNGEE.

The V gene is TRBV28, the J gene TRBJ2-1; the match to TRBD2 covers 9 bases. This CDR3 is 16 amino acids long. CDR1 is MDHEN and CDR2 is SYDVKM in the germline V gene. J gave up 4 bases and V 3 bases, and 7 bases lay outside the gene matches. The CDR3 sequence: CASSFQREVRYNEQFF. The DNA for the CDR3 is TGTGCCAGCAGTTTCCAGCGGGAGGTTAGGTACAATGAGCAGTTCTTC.

J is TRBJ2-7 and V is TRBV6-1; D possibly corresponds to TRBD2 (5 bases). Germline lookup yields CDR1 MNHNS and CDR2 SASEGT. V lost 1 base and J lost 12, with 13 bases in between. The CDR3 length is 12 residues. The CDR3 loop is CASSEERQVGYF. As DNA, the CDR3 is TGTGCCAGCAGTGAAGAGCGGCAGGTTGGGTACTTC.

The V gene is TRBV2, the J gene TRBJ2-1; TRBD2 aligns across 11 bases. The CDR3 extends over 15 amino acids. The trim removed 6 bases at V and 4 bases at J, leaving 5 bases unmatched. The germline CDR1 and CDR2 sequences are SNHLY and FYNNEI. DNA for the CDR3: TGTGCCAGCAGAAAACTAGCGGGAGAATACAATGAGCAGTTCTTC. Its translation is CASRKLAGEYNEQFF. Looking up the rest from reference TRBV2 and TRBJ2-1 gives the full variable domain: EPEVTQTPSHQVTQMGQEVILRCVPISNHLYFYWYRQILGQKVEFLVSFYNNEISEKSEIFDDQFSVERPDGSNFTLKIRSTKLEDSAMYFCASRKLAGEYNEQFFGPGTRLTVL.

The chain links TRBV19 to TRBJ2-3; 10 nucleotides agree with TRBD2. The germline gives CDR1 LNHDA, CDR2 SQIVND (reference sequence). CDR3 length: 17 amino acids. With 4 bases clipped from V and 1 base from J, the junction kept 8 bases outside the gene matches. The DNA of the CDR3 is TGTGCCAGTAGTAGCCCCCCGGGGACTAGCGGCACAGATACGCAGTATTTT. Translating gives CASSSPPGTSGTDTQYF.

The chain joins TRBV7-9 to TRBJ2-7; weak D call: TRBD2 (6 bases). With 4 bases removed from V and 3 bases from J, the gap between germline ends came to 16 bases. Germline values: CDR1 SEHNR, CDR2 FQNEAQ (reference sequence). This CDR3 region has 15 residues. The CDR3 coding sequence is TGTGCCAGCAGCTCCGACCTGACTAGAAGCTACGAGCAGTACTTC. As protein: CASSSDLTRSYEQYF.